Below are 12 T cell receptor beta chains sequenced from a single sample in a study of tumor-infiltrating lymphocytes in primary liver carcinoma. Without any cell sorting, roughly 20-32 mg of bulk tissue yielded co-extracted RNA and DNA. From 400 to 500 ng total RNA, TCR beta cDNA was generated with a primer in the constant region. ARM-PCR was slightly modified, and three nested multiplex PCR rounds with it gave rise to the TCR beta libraries. The first two PCR rounds, roughly 11 cycles each, used TRBV1-TRBV30 forward primers and a C-beta reverse primer. A single record per CDR3 protein comes from TCRdb applying MiXCR to the multiplex PCR reads. In the table there are tens of thousands of distinct CDR3 sequences, around 80% of which are singletons. The specimen was tumor-adjacent normal liver tissue. These receptors were collected from a woman aged 30 to 39 with primary liver carcinoma and hepatitis B virus infection.

The gene calls are TRBV11-2 and TRBJ2-5; D not certain. Germline CDR1 reads SGHAT; CDR2 reads FQNNGV. CDR3 length equals 16 residues. V was cut by 5 bases and J by 5 bases, with 21 bases left in between. CDR3 in amino acids: CASSARTVGAKETQYF. The DNA of the CDR3 is TGTGCCAGCAGCGCAAGAACAGTGGGCGCGAAGGAGACCCAGTACTTC.

This clonotype appeared many times. The rearrangement joins TRBV29-1 to TRBJ1-1; D possibly corresponds to TRBD1 (6 bases). The CDR3 is 12 amino acids. Germline CDR1 reads SQVTM; CDR2 reads ANQGSEA. V lost 5 bases, J lost 7 bases, and 14 bases lay in between. CDR3 sequence (DNA): TGCAGCGTTACACGCGGGGGCAGTGAAGCTTTCTTT. Amino acids: CSVTRGGSEAFF.

The chain uses TRBV12-3 or TRBV12-4 and TRBJ2-1, with 11 bases fitting TRBD2. This CDR3 has 14 amino acids. With 6 bases clipped from V and 10 bases from J, the junction kept 8 bases outside the gene matches. CDR3: CASSPGLAAVEQFF. CDR3 sequence (DNA): TGTGCCAGCAGCCCGGGACTAGCGGCAGTGGAGCAGTTCTTC.

A word on this clonotype: The germline gene is not matched at one end of the junction; a read error may be the cause. The chain uses TRBV4-3 and TRBJ1-2, with unresolved D. Per germline, CDR1 LGHNA and CDR2 YSLEER. The CDR3 length is 14 residues. DNA of the CDR3: TGTGCCAGCAGCACTGGGTTGGAGATCTATGGCTACGCCTTC. Encoded protein: CASSTGLEIYGYAF.

This clonotype was seen once. One end of the junction fails to match germline, which may point to a read error. The V and J genes are TRBV4-1 and TRBJ2-1, with 13 bases lining up with TRBD2. CDR1 and CDR2 from the germline V gene are MGHRA and YSYEKL. The CDR3 runs to 17 residues. This chain's CDR3 is CANRAGLAGEPYNEQFF. For the CDR3, the DNA is TGCGCCAACAGGGCAGGACTAGCGGGGGAACCCTACAATGAGCAATTCTTC.

Worth noting for this clonotype: The junction departs from germline at one end; a sequencing error may be responsible. The chain employs TRBV29-1 and TRBJ1-1, with 8 bases that match TRBD1. The length of the CDR3 is 13 residues. Germline CDR1 and CDR2: SQVTM and ANQGSEA. CDR3 DNA: TGCAGCTTACTAGGGACAGGTTTCACTGGAGCTTTCTTT. This translates into CSLLGTGFTGAFF.

Of note for this clonotype: An end of the junction does not agree with germline; a read error may underlie this. The chain carries TRBV10-3 and TRBJ2-5; D is perhaps TRBD1 (6 bases). The CDR3 spans 16 residues. Germline lookup yields CDR1 ENHRY and CDR2 SYGVKD. As DNA, the CDR3 is TGTGTCATCAGTGAGTCTGGGGGCCGCTCTCTGGAGACCCAGTACTTC. Protein product: CVISESGGRSLETQYF.

Points on this clonotype: A read error may be the cause here, since a much bigger clone is one base away. CDR3 region: CASSDVLAGSYNEQFF. As DNA, the CDR3 is TGTGCCAGCAGTGACGTACTAGCGGGTTCCTACAATGAGCAGTTCTTC. V and J are TRBV6-4 and TRBJ2-1, with 9 positions matching TRBD2. With 2 bases clipped from V and 1 base from J, the junction kept 3 bases outside the gene matches. The germline gives CDR1 MRHNA, CDR2 SNTAGT. The CDR3 runs 16 residues.

This clonotype was seen a single time. The chain combines TRBV11-2 with TRBJ2-7; tentatively, D is TRBD2 (5 bases). Trimming took off 6 bases at V and 7 bases at J, with 19 bases between the two ends. Germline CDR1 is SGHAT and CDR2 is FQNNGV. The CDR3 covers 14 residues. CDR3 in DNA: TGTGCCAGCAGTCCTATAGCGAGAGCGAAAGAGCAGTACTTC. It codes for CASSPIARAKEQYF.

This clonotype was recorded only once. At one end the junction does not follow the germline gene, possibly because of a read error. The rearrangement joins TRBV4-1 to TRBJ1-6; no clear D gene. CDR1 is MGHRA, CDR2 YSYEKL, per germline. The CDR3 length is 17 residues. The CDR3, as DNA: TGCGCTAGCAGCCAAGGCCCCCCCCTGGAGACTAATTCACCCCTCCACTTT. Translated, it gives CASSQGPPLETNSPLHF.

With regard to this clonotype: One junction end disagrees with the germline gene, perhaps due to a read error. The rearrangement uses TRBV4-3 and TRBJ2-1; no definite D call. The CDR3 runs to 17 residues. Germline V gene sequence: CDR1 LGHNA, CDR2 YSLEER. CDR3: CASSQGFEMRSYDDQFF. CDR3 coding DNA: TGCGCCAGCAGCCAGGGTTTCGAGATGAGGTCCTACGATGATCAGTTCTTC.

The sample holds a few counts of this clonotype. Just one base apart from a much larger clone, this may be a read error. The CDR3: CARSRTGGGQSQHF. CDR3 sequence (DNA): TGTGCCAGGTCCCGGACAGGGGGTGGTCAGTCCCAGCATTTT. The chain uses TRBV6-4 and TRBJ1-5; 10 nucleotides align to TRBD1. This CDR3 is built from 14 residues. The germline gives CDR1 MRHNA, CDR2 SNTAGT.